Listed here are 15 T cell receptor beta chains from one sample, sequenced in a study of OX40 agonist ivuxolimab in advanced cancers. Measured with immunoSEQ multiplex PCR; TCRdb has only the in-frame clones, and not every one. The sample holds approximately 91,000 clones, roughly 91% seen once. The specimen was CD4+ or CD8+ T cells sorted from blood, collected in a trial of the OX40 agonist ivuxolimab. These receptors came from an adult with an advanced solid tumor such as melanoma, head and neck, liver or kidney cancer.

This rearrangement joins TRBV7-2 to TRBJ2-7; the D call may be TRBD1 or TRBD2 (5 bases each). CDR1 and CDR2 (germline): SGHTA, FQGNSA. The V and J ends lost 5 bases and 3 bases respectively, with 11 bases between them. The CDR3 is 13 residues long. The CDR3 loop is CASSMGRDYEQYF. Written as DNA, the CDR3 is TGTGCCAGCAGCATGGGACGAGACTACGAGCAGTACTTC.

This clone was counted a few times. The genes are TRBV15 and TRBJ2-2; TRBD2 matches at 9 bases. Germline V gene data show CDR1 as LNHNV and CDR2 as YYDKDF (reference sequence). Unmatched junction bases numbered 11, after V lost 2 bases and J lost 4 bases. The CDR3 is made up of 18 amino acids. Here the CDR3 DNA reads TGTGCCACCAGCAGACATTACCGGCTAGCGGGGCCCACCGGGGAGCTGTTTTTT. Protein product: CATSRHYRLAGPTGELFF.

The chain couples TRBV11-3 to TRBJ1-5, with TRBD1 matching over 7 bases. V lost 0 bases, J lost 7 bases, and 6 bases stayed unmatched. Germline loops: CDR1 SGHNT, CDR2 YENEEA. This CDR3 spans 15 amino acids. The CDR3 nucleotides are TGTGCCAGCAGCTTAGATTCAGGGGGTCGACAGCCCCAGCATTTT. Its protein product is CASSLDSGGRQPQHF.

This clone has a single count. This chain connects TRBV16 to TRBJ1-5, with 8 bases fitting TRBD1. The V gene's germline CDR1 is KGHSY and CDR2 FQNENV. The length of the CDR3 is 15 residues. Losses at the gene ends were 4 bases for V and 1 base for J; bases not matched to a gene: 3. CDR3 residues: CASSPRTGSNQPQHF. The CDR3 DNA follows: TGTGCCAGCAGCCCCCGGACAGGGAGCAATCAGCCCCAGCATTTT.

The V gene is TRBV7-2, the J gene TRBJ1-6; maybe TRBD1 (6 bases). The CDR3 extends over 15 amino acids. V dropped 2 bases and J dropped 3 bases, with 8 bases sitting between them. Germline V lookup: CDR1 SGHTA, CDR2 FQGNSA. CDR3: CASSLIQGYNSPLHF. The CDR3 region has the DNA TGTGCCAGCAGCTTAATACAGGGCTATAATTCACCCCTCCACTTT.

The V and J genes are TRBV10-3 and TRBJ1-2, with unresolved D. The V end lost 0 bases, the J end lost 6 bases, and 8 bases lay between the germline ends. This CDR3 is 13 amino acids long. The germline CDR1 and CDR2 sequences are ENHRY and SYGVKD. CDR3 DNA: TGTGCCATCAGTGAGTCAAGAAGGGATGGCTACACCTTC. Its protein is CAISESRRDGYTF.

This clone was seen a few times. The CDR3 here is CASSLLGTAPSYEQYF. The CDR3 DNA reads TGTGCCAGCAGTTTGCTTGGGACAGCCCCCTCCTACGAGCAGTACTTC. The gene calls are TRBV27 and TRBJ2-7; 7 nucleotides align to TRBD1. J gave up 0 bases and V 3 bases, and 8 bases lay outside the gene matches. This CDR3 is 16 amino acids long. Germline CDR1 reads MNHEY; CDR2 reads SMNVEV (reference sequence).

The gene calls are TRBV4-1 and TRBJ1-6; 9 positions agree with TRBD1. The trim removed 4 bases at V and 5 bases at J, leaving 3 bases unmatched. CDR1 and CDR2 (germline): MGHRA, YSYEKL. This CDR3 is 15 amino acids long. CDR3 DNA: TGCGCCAGCAGCCTGGGACAGGGCGATAATTCACCCCTCCACTTT. It specifies CASSLGQGDNSPLHF.

The V call is TRBV5-5, the J call TRBJ1-2; 7 positions match TRBD1. CDR3 length equals 14 residues. Germline assignment: CDR1 SGHKS and CDR2 YYEKEE (reference sequence). J gave up 2 bases and V 4 bases, and 5 bases lay outside the gene matches. The CDR3 protein is CASSPLTGNYGYTF. The CDR3 nucleotides are TGTGCCAGCAGCCCCCTGACAGGGAACTATGGCTACACCTTC.

This clone occurred once. The V and J genes are TRBV11-2 and TRBJ2-1, with D possibly matching TRBD1 (6 bases). The CDR3 spans 17 residues. Germline values: CDR1 SGHAT, CDR2 FQNNGV. V was clipped by 2 bases and J by 0 bases, with 14 bases between them. DNA of the CDR3: TGTGCCAGCAGCTTAAAATCAACAGGGAGCTCCTACAATGAGCAGTTCTTC. The encoded protein is CASSLKSTGSSYNEQFF. Supplemented by reference TRBV11-2 and TRBJ2-1, the full variable domain reads EAGVAQSPRYKIIEKRQSVAFWCNPISGHATLYWYQQILGQGPKLLIQFQNNGVVDDSQLPKDRFSAERLKGVDSTLKIQPAKLEDSAVYLCASSLKSTGSSYNEQFFGPGTRLTVL.

This chain connects TRBV14 to TRBJ2-1; 10 bases align to TRBD2. This CDR3 is built from 16 residues. V lost 4 bases, J lost 2 bases, and 5 bases stayed unmatched. Germline CDR1 and CDR2: SGHDN and FVKESK. The CDR3 loop is CASSLLAGGTYNEQFF. The CDR3 DNA is TGTGCCAGCAGCCTGTTAGCGGGGGGTACCTACAATGAGCAGTTCTTC.

This clone appeared a single time. The chain uses TRBV7-9 and TRBJ2-6; 9 nucleotides agree with TRBD1. V lost 3 bases, J lost 0 bases, and 9 bases stayed unmatched. CDR1 is SEHNR and CDR2 is FQNEAQ in the germline V gene (reference sequence). The CDR3 extends over 19 amino acids. Here the CDR3 reads CASSFSTGGAGSGANVLTF. The CDR3 nucleotides read TGTGCCAGCAGCTTTTCCACAGGGGGCGCGGGCTCTGGGGCCAACGTCCTGACTTTC.

For the CDR3, the DNA is TGTGCCAGCAGCTTCCAGGGTGTTAGCAATCAGCCCCAGCATTTT. Translated, it gives CASSFQGVSNQPQHF. J is TRBJ1-5 and V is TRBV5-4, with D possibly TRBD1 on 5 matching bases. V dropped 2 bases and J dropped 0 bases, with 9 bases sitting between them. This CDR3 region has 15 residues. CDR1 and CDR2 (germline): SGHNT, YYREEE (reference sequence).

This chain joins TRBV27 and TRBJ1-2, with D tentatively TRBD1 (5 bases). CDR3 length equals 14 residues. V lost 2 bases and J 4 bases, leaving 11 bases between the germline ends. CDR1 and CDR2 from the germline V gene are MNHEY and SMNVEV (reference sequence). The chain's CDR3 is CASSLRQGPYGYTF. CDR3 DNA sequence: TGTGCCAGCAGTTTACGGCAGGGACCCTATGGCTACACCTTC.

The rearrangement joins TRBV6-5 to TRBJ2-1; 10 bases line up with TRBD2. In germline, CDR1 is MNHEY, CDR2 SVGAGI. The V and J ends lost 6 bases and 7 bases, in that order; junction bases with no gene match: 6. The CDR3 is 14 amino acids. CDR3: CASRLGTSENEQFF. CDR3 nucleotide sequence: TGTGCCAGCAGACTCGGGACTAGCGAGAATGAGCAGTTCTTC.